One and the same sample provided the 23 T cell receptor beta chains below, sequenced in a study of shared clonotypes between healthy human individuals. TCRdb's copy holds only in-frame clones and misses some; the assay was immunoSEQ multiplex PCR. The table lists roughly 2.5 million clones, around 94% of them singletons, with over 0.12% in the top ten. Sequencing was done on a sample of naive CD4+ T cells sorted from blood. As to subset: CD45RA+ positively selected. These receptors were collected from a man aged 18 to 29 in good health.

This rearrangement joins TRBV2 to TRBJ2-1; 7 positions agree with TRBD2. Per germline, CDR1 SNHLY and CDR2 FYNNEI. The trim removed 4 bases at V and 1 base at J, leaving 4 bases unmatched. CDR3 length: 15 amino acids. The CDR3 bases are TGTGCCAGCAGTGCGTTGCGGGGGTCCTACAATGAGCAGTTCTTC. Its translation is CASSALRGSYNEQFF. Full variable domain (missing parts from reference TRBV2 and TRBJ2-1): EPEVTQTPSHQVTQMGQEVILRCVPISNHLYFYWYRQILGQKVEFLVSFYNNEISEKSEIFDDQFSVERPDGSNFTLKIRSTKLEDSAMYFCASSALRGSYNEQFFGPGTRLTVL.

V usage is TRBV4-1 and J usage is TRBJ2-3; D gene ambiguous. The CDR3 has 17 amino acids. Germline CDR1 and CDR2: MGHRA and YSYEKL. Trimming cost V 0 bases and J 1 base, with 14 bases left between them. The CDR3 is CASSQEGLLPGTDTQYF. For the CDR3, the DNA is TGCGCCAGCAGCCAAGAGGGGTTGCTACCCGGCACAGATACGCAGTATTTT.

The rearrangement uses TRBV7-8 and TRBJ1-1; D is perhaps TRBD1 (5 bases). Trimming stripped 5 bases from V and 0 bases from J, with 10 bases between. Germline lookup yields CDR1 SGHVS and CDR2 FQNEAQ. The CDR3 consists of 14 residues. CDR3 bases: TGTGCCAGCAGCACTTCAGGGTTGAACACTGAAGCTTTCTTT. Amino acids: CASSTSGLNTEAFF. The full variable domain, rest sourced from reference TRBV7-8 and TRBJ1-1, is GAGVSQSPRYKVAKRGQDVALRCDPISGHVSLFWYQQALGQGPEFLTYFQNEAQLDKSGLPSDRFFAERPEGSVSTLKIQRTQQEDSAVYLCASSTSGLNTEAFFGQGTRLTVV.

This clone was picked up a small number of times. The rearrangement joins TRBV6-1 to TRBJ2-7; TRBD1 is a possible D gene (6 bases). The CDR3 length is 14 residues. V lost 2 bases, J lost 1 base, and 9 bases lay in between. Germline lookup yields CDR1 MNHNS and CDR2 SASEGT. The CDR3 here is CASSEKDRSYEQYF. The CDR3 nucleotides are TGTGCCAGCAGTGAAAAGGACAGATCCTACGAGCAGTACTTC.

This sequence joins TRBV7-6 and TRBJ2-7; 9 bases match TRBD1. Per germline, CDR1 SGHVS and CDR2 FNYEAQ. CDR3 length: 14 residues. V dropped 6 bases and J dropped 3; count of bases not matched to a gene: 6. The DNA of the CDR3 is TGTGCCAGCAGTACCGGGACAGGGAGCTACGAGCAGTACTTC. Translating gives CASSTGTGSYEQYF.

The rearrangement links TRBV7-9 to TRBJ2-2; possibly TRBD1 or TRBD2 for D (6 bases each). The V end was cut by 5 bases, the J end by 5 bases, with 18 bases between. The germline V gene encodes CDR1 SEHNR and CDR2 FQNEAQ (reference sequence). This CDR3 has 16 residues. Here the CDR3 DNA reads TGTGCCAGCAGCCGCCGAGGGGGAGGAGATACCGGGGAGCTGTTTTTT. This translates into CASSRRGGGDTGELFF.

The CDR3 DNA sequence: TGTGCCTGGAGTGTCGGGCCAGGGAGCGGCTACACCTTC. Translating it yields CAWSVGPGSGYTF. V and J are TRBV30 and TRBJ1-2, with D perhaps matching TRBD1 (5 bases). Deletions cut 0 bases from V and 8 bases from J, with 13 bases between. The CDR3 extends over 13 amino acids. CDR1 is GTSNPN and CDR2 is SVGIG in the germline V gene (reference sequence).

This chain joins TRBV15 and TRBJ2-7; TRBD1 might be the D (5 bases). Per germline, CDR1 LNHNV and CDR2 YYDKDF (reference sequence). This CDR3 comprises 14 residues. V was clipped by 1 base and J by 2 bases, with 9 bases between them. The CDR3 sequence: CATSRVAGTYEQYF. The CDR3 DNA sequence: TGTGCCACCAGCAGAGTGGCAGGGACCTACGAGCAGTACTTC.

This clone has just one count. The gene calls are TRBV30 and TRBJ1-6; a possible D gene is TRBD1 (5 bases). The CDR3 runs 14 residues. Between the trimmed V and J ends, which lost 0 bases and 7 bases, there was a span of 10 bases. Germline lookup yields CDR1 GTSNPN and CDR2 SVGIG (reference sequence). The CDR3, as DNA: TGTGCCTGGAGTGTCAGGGTAGGAAATTCACCCCTCCACTTT. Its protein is CAWSVRVGNSPLHF. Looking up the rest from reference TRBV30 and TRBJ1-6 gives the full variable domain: SQTIHQWPATLVQPVGSPLSLECTVEGTSNPNLYWYRQAAGRGLQLLFYSVGIGQISSEVPQNLSASRPQDRQFILSSKKLLLSDSGFYLCAWSVRVGNSPLHFGNGTRLTVT.

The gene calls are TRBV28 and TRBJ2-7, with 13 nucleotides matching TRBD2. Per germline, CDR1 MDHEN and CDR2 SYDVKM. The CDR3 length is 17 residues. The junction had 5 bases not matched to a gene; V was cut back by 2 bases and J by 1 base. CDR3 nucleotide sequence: TGTGCCAGCAGTTTAAAACAGGGACTAGCGGGGTCCTACGAGCAGTACTTC. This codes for CASSLKQGLAGSYEQYF.

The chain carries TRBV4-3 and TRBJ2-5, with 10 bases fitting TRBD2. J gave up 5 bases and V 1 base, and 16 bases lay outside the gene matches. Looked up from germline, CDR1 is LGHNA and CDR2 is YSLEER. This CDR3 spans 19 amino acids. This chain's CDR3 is CASSQGGTSARGSLETQYF. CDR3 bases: TGCGCCAGCAGCCAAGGCGGGACTAGCGCTAGGGGTAGTCTGGAGACCCAGTACTTC.

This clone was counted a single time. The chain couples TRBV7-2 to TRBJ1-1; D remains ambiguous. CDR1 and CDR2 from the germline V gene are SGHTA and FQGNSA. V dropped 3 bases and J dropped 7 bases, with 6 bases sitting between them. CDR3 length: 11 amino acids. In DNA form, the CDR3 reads TGTGCCAGCAGCTTTAGATTTGAAGCTTTCTTT. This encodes CASSFRFEAFF.

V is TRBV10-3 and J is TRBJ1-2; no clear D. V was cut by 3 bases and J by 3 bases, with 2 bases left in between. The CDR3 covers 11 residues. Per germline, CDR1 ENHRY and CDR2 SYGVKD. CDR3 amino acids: CAISEDYGYTF. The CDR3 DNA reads TGTGCCATCAGTGAAGACTATGGCTACACCTTC.

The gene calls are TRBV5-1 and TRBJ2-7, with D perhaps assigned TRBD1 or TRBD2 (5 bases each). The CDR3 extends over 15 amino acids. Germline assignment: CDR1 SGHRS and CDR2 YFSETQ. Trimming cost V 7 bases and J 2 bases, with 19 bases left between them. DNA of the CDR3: TGCGCCAGCGATCCCGGGGCAGGACCCGCCTACGAGCAGTACTTC. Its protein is CASDPGAGPAYEQYF.

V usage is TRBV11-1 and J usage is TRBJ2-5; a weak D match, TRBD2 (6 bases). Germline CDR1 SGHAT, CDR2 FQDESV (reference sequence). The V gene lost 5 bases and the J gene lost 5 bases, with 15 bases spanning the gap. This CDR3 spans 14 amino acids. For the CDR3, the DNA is TGTGCCAGCAGCCCCCTTGGGAGGTCGGAGACCCAGTACTTC. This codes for CASSPLGRSETQYF.

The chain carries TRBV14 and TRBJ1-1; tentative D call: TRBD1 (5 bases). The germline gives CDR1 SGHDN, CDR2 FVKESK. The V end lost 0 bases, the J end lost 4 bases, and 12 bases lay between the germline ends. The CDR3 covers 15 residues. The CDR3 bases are TGTGCCAGCAGCCAAGATTACGGGGGGGGCACTGAAGCTTTCTTT. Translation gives CASSQDYGGGTEAFF.

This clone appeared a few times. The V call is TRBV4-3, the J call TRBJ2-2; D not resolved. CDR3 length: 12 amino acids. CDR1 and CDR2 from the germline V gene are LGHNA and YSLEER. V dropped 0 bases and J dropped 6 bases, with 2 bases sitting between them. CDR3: CASSQDAGELFF. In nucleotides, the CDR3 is TGCGCCAGCAGCCAAGATGCCGGGGAGCTGTTTTTT.

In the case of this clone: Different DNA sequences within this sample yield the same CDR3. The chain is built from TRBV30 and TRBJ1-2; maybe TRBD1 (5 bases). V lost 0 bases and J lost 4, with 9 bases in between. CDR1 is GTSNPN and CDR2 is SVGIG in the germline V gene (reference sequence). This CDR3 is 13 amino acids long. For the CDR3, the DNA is TGTGCCTGGAGTGTGGGGGGGTCCTATGGCTACACCTTC. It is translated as CAWSVGGSYGYTF.

The CDR3 sequence: CASSDSARQLRQPSNQPQHF. CDR3 DNA sequence: TGTGCCAGCAGTGACTCTGCTCGCCAACTTCGACAGCCAAGCAATCAGCCCCAGCATTTT. J is TRBJ1-5 and V is TRBV6-4, with D possibly matching TRBD1 (5 bases). Trimming took 0 bases from V and 1 from J, leaving 22 bases between them. Germline V gene data show CDR1 as MRHNA and CDR2 as SNTAGT. The CDR3 extends over 20 amino acids.

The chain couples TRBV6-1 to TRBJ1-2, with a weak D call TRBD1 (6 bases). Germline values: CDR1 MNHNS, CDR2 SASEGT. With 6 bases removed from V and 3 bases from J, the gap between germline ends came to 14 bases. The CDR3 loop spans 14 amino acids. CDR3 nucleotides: TGTGCCAGCAGGGGAACAGGGTCGGACTATGGCTACACCTTC. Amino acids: CASRGTGSDYGYTF.

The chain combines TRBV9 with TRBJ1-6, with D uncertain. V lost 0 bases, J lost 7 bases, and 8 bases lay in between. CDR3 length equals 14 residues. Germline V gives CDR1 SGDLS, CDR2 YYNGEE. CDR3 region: CASSVDQPNSPLHF. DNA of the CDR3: TGTGCCAGCAGCGTAGACCAGCCCAATTCACCCCTCCACTTT.

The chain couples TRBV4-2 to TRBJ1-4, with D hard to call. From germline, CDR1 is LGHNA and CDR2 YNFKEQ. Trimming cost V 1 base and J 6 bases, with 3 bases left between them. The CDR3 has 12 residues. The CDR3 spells CASSQADEKLFF. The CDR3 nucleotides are TGTGCCAGCAGCCAAGCCGATGAAAAACTGTTTTTT.

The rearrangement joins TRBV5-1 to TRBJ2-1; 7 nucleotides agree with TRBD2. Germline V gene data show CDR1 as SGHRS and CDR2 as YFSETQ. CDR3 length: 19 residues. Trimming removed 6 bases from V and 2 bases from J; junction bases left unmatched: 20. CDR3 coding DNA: TGCGCCAGCACCCCCCAGCCTCCCGGGCGGGGGAGGACCTACAATGAGCAGTTCTTC. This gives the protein CASTPQPPGRGRTYNEQFF.